This T cell receptor beta chain was identified during a study of siplizumab effects on memory and regulatory T cells. Notes on the study in general: It was never confirmed that proliferating Tregs from siplizumab cultures were suppressive.

Germline-derived CDR1 and CDR2 are MDHEN and SYDVKM. With 8 bases removed from V and 2 bases from J, the gap between germline ends came to 18 bases. The CDR3 has 15 residues. This clone was counted once. No antigen is known for it. Sequencing was performed with immunoSEQ multiplex PCR; in TCRdb, only in-frame clones are kept and a portion is missing. The sample yields some 52,000 clones, roughly 97% seen once. The chain employs TRBV28 and TRBJ1-2; possible D gene TRBD1, 6 bases. Sequencing was performed on naive CD4+ T cells sorted from blood. The TCR originated in a human donor in good health. The CDR3 nucleotides are TGTGCCAGCGAGCCCCACAGGGTACTGAACTATGGCTACACCTTC. Amino acid sequence: CASEPHRVLNYGYTF.